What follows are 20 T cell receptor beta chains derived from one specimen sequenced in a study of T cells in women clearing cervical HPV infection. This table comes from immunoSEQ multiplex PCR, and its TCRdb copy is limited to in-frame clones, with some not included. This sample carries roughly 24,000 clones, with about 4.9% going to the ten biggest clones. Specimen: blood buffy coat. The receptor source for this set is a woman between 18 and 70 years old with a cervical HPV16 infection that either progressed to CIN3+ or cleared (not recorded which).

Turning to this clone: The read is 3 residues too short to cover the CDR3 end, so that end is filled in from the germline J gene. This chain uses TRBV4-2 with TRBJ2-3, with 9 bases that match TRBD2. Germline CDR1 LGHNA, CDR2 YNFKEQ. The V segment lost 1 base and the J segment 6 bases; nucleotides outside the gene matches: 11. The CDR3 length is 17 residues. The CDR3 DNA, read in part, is TGTGCCAGCAGCCAAGGGGCTAGCGGGGAAGGAGTGGATACG. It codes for CASSQGASGEGVDT. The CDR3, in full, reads CASSQGASGEGVDTQYF.

The CDR3 reads CASSFTGVSYEQYF. The CDR3 DNA, read in part, is TGTGCCAGCAGCTTTACAGGGGTTTCCTACGAG. The V and J genes are TRBV7-2 and TRBJ2-7; 7 bases are a match to TRBD1. The CDR3 is cut off 3 residues early in the read; its end comes from the germline J gene. The junction had 3 bases not matched to a gene; V was cut back by 3 bases and J by 1 base. Germline CDR1 SGHTA, CDR2 FQGNSA. CDR3 length: 14 residues.

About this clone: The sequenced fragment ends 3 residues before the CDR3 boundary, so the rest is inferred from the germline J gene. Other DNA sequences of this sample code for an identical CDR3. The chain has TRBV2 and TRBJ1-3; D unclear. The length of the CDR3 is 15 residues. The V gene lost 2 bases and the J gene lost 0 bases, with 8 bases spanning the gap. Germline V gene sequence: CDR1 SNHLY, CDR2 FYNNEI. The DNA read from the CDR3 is TGTGCCAGCAGTGAAAGGGCAGCCTCTGGAAACACC. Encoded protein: CASSERAASGNT. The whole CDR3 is CASSERAASGNTIYF.

The covered CDR3 bases are TGTGCCAGTAGTGCCCACGCTAGCGGGGGCTCCTACGAG. As protein: CASSAHASGGSYE. The whole CDR3 reads CASSAHASGGSYEQYF. The chain combines TRBV19 with TRBJ2-7, with TRBD2 matching 10 bases. Coverage ceases 3 residues before the CDR3 finishes, and the germline J gene fills in the end. This CDR3 comprises 16 residues. V lost 5 bases, J lost 0 bases, and 7 bases stayed unmatched. From germline, CDR1 is LNHDA and CDR2 SQIVND (reference sequence).

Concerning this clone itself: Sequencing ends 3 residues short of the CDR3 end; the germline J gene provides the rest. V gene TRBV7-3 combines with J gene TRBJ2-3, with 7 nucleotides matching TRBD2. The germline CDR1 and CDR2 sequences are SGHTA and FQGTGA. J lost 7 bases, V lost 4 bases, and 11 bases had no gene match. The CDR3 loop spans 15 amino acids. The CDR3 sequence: CASSSTSYGRNTQYF. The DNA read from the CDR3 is TGTGCCAGCAGCTCGACTAGCTATGGTAGAAATACG.

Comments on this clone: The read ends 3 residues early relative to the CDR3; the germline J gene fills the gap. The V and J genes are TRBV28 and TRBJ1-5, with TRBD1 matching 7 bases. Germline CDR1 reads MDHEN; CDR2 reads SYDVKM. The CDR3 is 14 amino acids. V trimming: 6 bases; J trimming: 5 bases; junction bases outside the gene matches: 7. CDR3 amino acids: CASRTTGRDQPQHF. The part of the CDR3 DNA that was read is TGTGCCAGCAGAACGACAGGGCGGGATCAGCCC.

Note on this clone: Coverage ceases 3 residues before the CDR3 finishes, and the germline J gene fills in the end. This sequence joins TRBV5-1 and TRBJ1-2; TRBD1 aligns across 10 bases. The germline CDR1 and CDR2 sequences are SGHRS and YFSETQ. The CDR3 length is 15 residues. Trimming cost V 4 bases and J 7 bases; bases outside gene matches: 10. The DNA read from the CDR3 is TGCGCCAGCAGCGAACCGGGACAGGGGATCGGTGGC. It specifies CASSEPGQGIGG. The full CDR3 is CASSEPGQGIGGYTF.

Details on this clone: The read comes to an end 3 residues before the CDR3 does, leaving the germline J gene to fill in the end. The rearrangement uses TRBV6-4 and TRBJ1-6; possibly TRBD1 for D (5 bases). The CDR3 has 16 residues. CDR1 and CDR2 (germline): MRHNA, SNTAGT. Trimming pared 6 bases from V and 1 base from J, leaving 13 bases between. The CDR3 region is CASRGRAGSYNSPLHF. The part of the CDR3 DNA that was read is TGTGCCAGCAGGGGCAGGGCAGGATCCTATAATTCACCC.

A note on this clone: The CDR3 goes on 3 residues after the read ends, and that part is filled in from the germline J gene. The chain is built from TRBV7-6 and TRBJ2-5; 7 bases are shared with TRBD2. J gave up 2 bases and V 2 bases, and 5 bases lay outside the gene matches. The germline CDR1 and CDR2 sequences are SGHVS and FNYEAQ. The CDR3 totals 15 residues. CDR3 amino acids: CASSLSGNLQETQYF. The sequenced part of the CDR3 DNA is TGTGCCAGCAGCTTAAGCGGGAACCTTCAAGAGACC.

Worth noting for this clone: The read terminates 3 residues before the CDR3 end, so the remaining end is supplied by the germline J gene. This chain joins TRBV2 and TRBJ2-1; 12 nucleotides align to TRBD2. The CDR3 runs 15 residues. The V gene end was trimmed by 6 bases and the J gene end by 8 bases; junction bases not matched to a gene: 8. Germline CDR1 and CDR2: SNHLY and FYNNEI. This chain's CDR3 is CASRSTSGGFYEQFF. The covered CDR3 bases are TGTGCCAGCAGGAGTACTAGCGGGGGGTTCTATGAG.

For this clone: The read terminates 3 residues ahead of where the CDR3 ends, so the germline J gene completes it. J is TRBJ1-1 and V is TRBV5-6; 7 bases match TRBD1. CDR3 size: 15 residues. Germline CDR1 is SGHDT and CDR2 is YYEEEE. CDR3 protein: CASSSTTGRREKAFF. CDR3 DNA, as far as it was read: TGTGCCAGCAGCTCTACGACAGGGAGGAGGGAAAAA.

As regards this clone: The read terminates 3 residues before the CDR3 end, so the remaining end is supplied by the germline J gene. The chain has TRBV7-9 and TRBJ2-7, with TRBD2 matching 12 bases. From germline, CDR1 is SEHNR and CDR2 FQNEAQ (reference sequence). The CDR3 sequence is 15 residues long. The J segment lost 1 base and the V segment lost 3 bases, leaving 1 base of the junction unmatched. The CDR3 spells CASSFLAGGSYEQYF. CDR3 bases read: TGTGCCAGCAGCTTTCTAGCGGGAGGGTCCTACGAG.

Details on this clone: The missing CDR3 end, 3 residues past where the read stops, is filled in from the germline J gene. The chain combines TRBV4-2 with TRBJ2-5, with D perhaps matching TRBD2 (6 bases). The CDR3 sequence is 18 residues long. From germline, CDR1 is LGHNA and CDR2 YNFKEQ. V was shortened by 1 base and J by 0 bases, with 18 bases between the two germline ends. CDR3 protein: CASSQVSGGSGYQETQYF. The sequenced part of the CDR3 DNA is TGTGCCAGCAGCCAAGTTTCCGGTGGTAGCGGCTACCAAGAGACC.

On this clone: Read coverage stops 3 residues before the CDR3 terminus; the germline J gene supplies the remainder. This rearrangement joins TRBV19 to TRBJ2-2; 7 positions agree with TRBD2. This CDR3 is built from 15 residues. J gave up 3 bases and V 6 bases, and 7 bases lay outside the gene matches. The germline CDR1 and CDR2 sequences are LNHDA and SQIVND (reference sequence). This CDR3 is CASSLSSGYTGELFF. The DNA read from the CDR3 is TGTGCCAGTAGCCTCTCTAGCGGTTACACCGGGGAG.

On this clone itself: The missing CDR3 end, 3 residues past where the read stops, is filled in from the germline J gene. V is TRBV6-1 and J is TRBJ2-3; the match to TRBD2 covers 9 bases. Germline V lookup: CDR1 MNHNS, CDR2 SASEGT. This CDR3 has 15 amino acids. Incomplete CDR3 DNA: TGTGCCAGCAGTGAGGCTAGCGGGATGGGAGAGACG. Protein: CASSEASGMGET. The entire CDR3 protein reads CASSEASGMGETQYF.

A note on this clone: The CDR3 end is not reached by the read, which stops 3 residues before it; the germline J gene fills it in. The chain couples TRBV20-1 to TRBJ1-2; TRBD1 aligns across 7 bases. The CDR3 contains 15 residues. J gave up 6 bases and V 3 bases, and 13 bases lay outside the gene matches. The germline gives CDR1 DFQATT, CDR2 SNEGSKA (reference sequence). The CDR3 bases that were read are TGCAGTGCTAGCGGGGGACAGTCTCGTTTGGATGGC. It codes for CSASGGQSRLDG. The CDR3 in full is CSASGGQSRLDGYTF.

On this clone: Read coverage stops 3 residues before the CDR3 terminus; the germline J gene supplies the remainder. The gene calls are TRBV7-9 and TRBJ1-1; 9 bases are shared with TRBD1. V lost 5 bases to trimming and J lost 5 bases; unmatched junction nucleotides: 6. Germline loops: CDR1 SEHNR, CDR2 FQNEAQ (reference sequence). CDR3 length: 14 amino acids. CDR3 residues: CASSPTGGRTEAFF. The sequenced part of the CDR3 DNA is TGTGCCAGCAGCCCTACAGGGGGCCGTACTGAA. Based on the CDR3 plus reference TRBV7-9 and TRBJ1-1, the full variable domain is DTGVSQNPRHKITKRGQNVTFRCDPISEHNRLYWYRQTLGQGPEFLTYFQNEAQLEKSRLLSDRFSAERPKGSFSTLEIQRTEQGDSAMYLCASSPTGGRTEAFFGQGTRLTVV.

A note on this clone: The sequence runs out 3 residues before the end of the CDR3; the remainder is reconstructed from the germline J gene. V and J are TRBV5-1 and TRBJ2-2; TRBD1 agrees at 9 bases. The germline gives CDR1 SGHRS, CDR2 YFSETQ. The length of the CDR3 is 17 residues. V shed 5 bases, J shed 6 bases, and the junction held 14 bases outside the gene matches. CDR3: CASRFRGQGSVAGELFF. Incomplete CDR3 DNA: TGCGCCAGCAGGTTCCGGGGACAGGGTTCAGTCGCCGGGGAG.

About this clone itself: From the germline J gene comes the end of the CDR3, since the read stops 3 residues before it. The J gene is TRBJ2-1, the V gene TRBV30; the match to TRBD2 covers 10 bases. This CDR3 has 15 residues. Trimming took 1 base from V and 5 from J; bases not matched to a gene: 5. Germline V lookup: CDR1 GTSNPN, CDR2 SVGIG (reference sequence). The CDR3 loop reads CAWSAASGGHNEQFF. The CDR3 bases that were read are TGTGCCTGGAGTGCGGCTAGCGGGGGACACAATGAG. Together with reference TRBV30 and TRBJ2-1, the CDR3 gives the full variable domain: SQTIHQWPATLVQPVGSPLSLECTVEGTSNPNLYWYRQAAGRGLQLLFYSVGIGQISSEVPQNLSASRPQDRQFILSSKKLLLSDSGFYLCAWSAASGGHNEQFFGPGTRLTVL.

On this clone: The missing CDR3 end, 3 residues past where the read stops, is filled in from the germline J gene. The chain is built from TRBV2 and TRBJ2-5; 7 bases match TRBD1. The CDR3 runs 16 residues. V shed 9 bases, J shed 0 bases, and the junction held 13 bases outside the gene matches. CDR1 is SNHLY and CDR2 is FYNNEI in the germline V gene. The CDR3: CASTGQGDGYQETQYF. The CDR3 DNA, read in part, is TGTGCCAGTACGGGGCAGGGGGACGGGTACCAAGAGACC.